The clone carrying this T cell receptor (beta chain) was picked up many times. TCRdb analysed the 5' RACE reads with MiXCR anew, one entry per CDR3 protein. The sample holds about 72,000 distinct CDR3 sequences; about 9.4% are singletons and the top ten take over 6%. Per germline, CDR1 SGDLS and CDR2 YYNGEE. V lost 4 bases and J lost 6, with 1 base in between. The CDR3 is 9 amino acids. This specimen belongs to a study of early T cells in non-severe SARS-CoV-2 infection. The sequencing here drew on whole blood, taken at baseline. This receptor was obtained from an adult who was a healthcare worker with PCR-confirmed SARS-CoV-2 infection or an uninfected control (not recorded which). The genes are TRBV9 and TRBJ1-1; D unresolved. This CDR3 reads CASSPEAFF. The DNA of the CDR3 is TGTGCCAGCAGCCCTGAAGCTTTCTTT.